Listed below are T cell receptor beta chains from one sample, sequenced in a study of blood T cells in healthy people across ages. Using its own MiXCR run on the 5' RACE reads, TCRdb lists one record per CDR3 protein. The data contain about 1,400,000 distinct CDR3 sequences, 40% to 50% of them singletons. Sequenced material: blood. The origin of the receptors is a woman aged 18-30 years in good health. CDR3s include the opening cysteine and the closing phenylalanine or tryptophan. Fields, in order: J gene, CDR3 length, D gene, V gene, CDR3 protein. The D gene is left open where the match is weak.

TRBJ2-3,16,NA,TRBV20-1,CSARSAIATSTDTQYF
TRBJ2-5,13,NA,TRBV11-2,CASSPQRSGTQYF
TRBJ2-7,15,NA,TRBV7-2,CASSLGPTRPYEQYF
TRBJ2-7,13,NA,TRBV6-2/TRBV6-3,CASTNGGSYEQYF
TRBJ1-1,15,NA,TRBV11-1,CASSRDVALNTEAFF
TRBJ2-1,15,NA,TRBV4-1,CASGTPSYSYNEQFF
TRBJ2-7,14,TRBD1,TRBV7-8,CASSSQGVVDEQYF
TRBJ2-7,15,TRBD1,TRBV27,CASSLRTGGGYEQYF
TRBJ2-1,16,NA,TRBV10-2,CASSERGDSYYNEQFF
TRBJ2-5,15,NA,TRBV20-1,CSAQIKRRDRREQYF
TRBJ2-7,10,NA,TRBV29-1,CNVDRGDQYF
TRBJ2-7,13,NA,TRBV7-2,CASSLGMLYEQYF
TRBJ2-7,14,NA,TRBV12-3/TRBV12-4,CASSFAGEGYEQYF
TRBJ1-6,14,NA,TRBV9,CASSVSDSNSPLHF
TRBJ1-4,13,TRBD1,TRBV29-1,CSVSDRGNEKLFF
TRBJ1-2,13,NA,TRBV6-6,CASTSAGNYGYTF
TRBJ1-5,15,NA,TRBV3-1,CASSQEAGGNQPQHF
TRBJ2-7,14,NA,TRBV7-9,CASSSLGVYYEQYF
TRBJ1-5,14,NA,TRBV6-2/TRBV6-3,CASGYVKGWGAQHF
TRBJ2-7,15,NA,TRBV20-1,CSARARQDPFYEQYF